Here is one T cell receptor beta chain with its context. The time point denotes: patch test 2, 6 weeks after DPC sensitization. The treatment here: therapeutic diphenylcyclopropenone sensitization with weekly scalp DPC. Methods used by the authors: A per-sample median of about 95,000 TCRs was observed, with counts ranging from about 20,000 to 750,000. In TCRdb, the RACE reads were re-called with MiXCR into one record per CDR3 protein. TCRdb, not the authors, supplied the V and J calls. The table records about 54,000 distinct CDR3 sequences, less than 10% of them present only once. This CDR3 contains 13 residues. Germline V gene data show CDR1 as MDHEN and CDR2 as SYDVKM. Trimming removed 2 bases at V and 1 base at J, with 6 bases between. This sample is part of a study of human T cells and chemical hapten exposure.

This sequence was found in a woman in her fifties or sixties with alopecia areata. Some clones in this sample may be carry-over from other donors' samples. Here the sequenced sample was whole blood, taken in connection with sensitization to the hapten diphenylcyclopropenone (DPC). This sequence joins TRBV28 and TRBJ2-7; D unresolved. CDR3 DNA: TGTGCCAGCAGTTTACCGTCTTCCTACGAGCAGTACTTC. It encodes CASSLPSSYEQYF.